One sample yielded the 5 T cell receptor beta chains listed below, sequenced in a study of blood T cell repertoires in COVID-19. Sequenced by immunoSEQ multiplex PCR; TCRdb stores in-frame clones only, minus some. The sample consists of 150,000 to 200,000 clones, around 83% of them appearing once. Sequenced sample: peripheral blood. These receptors were taken from a woman between 40 and 50 years old with acute or convalescent COVID-19.

This sequence joins TRBV7-3 and TRBJ2-3; no firm D call. Germline V lookup: CDR1 SGHTA, CDR2 FQGTGA. Trimming pared 2 bases from V and 2 bases from J, leaving 11 bases between. This CDR3 has 15 amino acids. The CDR3 bases are TGTGCCAGCAGCTTAGAACTTAGCACCACAGATACGCAGTATTTT. Its translation is CASSLELSTTDTQYF.

The chain carries TRBV18 and TRBJ1-1; D is uncertain. CDR3 length: 15 amino acids. Trimming left V 2 bases short and J 1 base short, with 11 bases between. Germline V lookup: CDR1 KGHSH, CDR2 LQKENI. CDR3 nucleotides: TGTGCCAGCTCACCAGATTTGTGGGCGAACACTGAAGCTTTCTTT. Translated: CASSPDLWANTEAFF.

This rearrangement joins TRBV9 to TRBJ2-1; TRBD1 aligns across 7 bases. Trimming removed 3 bases from V and 2 bases from J; junction bases left unmatched: 5. There are 15 residues in the CDR3. Germline V gene data show CDR1 as SGDLS and CDR2 as YYNGEE. The CDR3 spells CASSGRDSPYNEQFF. As DNA, the CDR3 is TGTGCCAGCAGCGGCCGGGACAGCCCCTACAATGAGCAGTTCTTC.

The chain employs TRBV2 and TRBJ1-4; possible D gene TRBD1, 6 bases. The CDR3 has 14 residues. Germline-derived CDR1 and CDR2 are SNHLY and FYNNEI. The V gene lost 4 bases and the J gene lost 4 bases, with 10 bases spanning the gap. The CDR3 spells CASSVTGRNEKLFF. DNA for the CDR3: TGTGCCAGCAGTGTTACAGGGCGTAATGAAAAACTGTTTTTT.

The V gene is TRBV27, the J gene TRBJ2-3; the D gene is possibly TRBD2 (5 bases). The V and J ends lost 6 bases and 2 bases respectively, with 9 bases between them. The CDR3 is 13 amino acids. Germline lookup yields CDR1 MNHEY and CDR2 SMNVEV (reference sequence). CDR3 in amino acids: CASRGSNTDTQYF. The CDR3 nucleotides read TGTGCCAGCAGAGGGAGCAACACAGATACGCAGTATTTT.